These T cell receptor beta chains were read from a single sample in a study of CD8+ T cells in alopecia areata. The table came from immunoSEQ multiplex PCR; TCRdb's copy has only in-frame clones and leaves some out. The data hold roughly 200,000 clones, with about 53% observed a single time. Specimen: CD8+ T cells sorted from blood, collected at week 24, from a patient treated with tofacitinib. These receptors came from a human donor with alopecia areata. The CDR3 runs from the conserved cysteine through the conserved F or W. The order of the fields is CDR3 protein, CDR3 DNA, D gene, clone size, V gene, J gene. D genes are given only for firm matches. Size tells how often a clone was seen (once, few, many) or the class of an expanded clone, and some rows leave it out.

CDR3 protein: CASSLLTSGVDTGELFF
CDR3 DNA: TGTGCCAGCAGTTTATTGACTAGCGGGGTTGACACCGGGGAGCTGTTTTTT
D gene: TRBD2
clone size: NA
V gene: TRBV28
J gene: TRBJ2-2

CDR3 protein: CSATGPSGANVLTF
CDR3 DNA: TGCAGCGCCACAGGCCCCTCTGGGGCCAACGTCCTGACTTTC
D gene: NA
clone size: NA
V gene: TRBV29-1
J gene: TRBJ2-6

CDR3 protein: CASSQDSRGVEQFF
CDR3 DNA: TGCGCCAGCAGCCAAGATTCCAGGGGGGTTGAGCAGTTCTTC
D gene: NA
clone size: few
V gene: TRBV4-3
J gene: TRBJ2-1

CDR3 protein: CASSYSSNQPQHF
CDR3 DNA: TGTGCCAGCAGTTACTCGTCCAATCAGCCCCAGCATTTT
D gene: NA
clone size: NA
V gene: TRBV6-5
J gene: TRBJ1-5

CDR3 protein: CASSLNTEAFF
CDR3 DNA: TGTGCCAGCAGCCTGAACACTGAAGCTTTCTTT
D gene: NA
clone size: NA
V gene: TRBV11-2
J gene: TRBJ1-1

CDR3 protein: CASSPVQGSETEAFF
CDR3 DNA: TGTGCCAGCAGCCCCGTCCAGGGAAGTGAAACTGAAGCTTTCTTT
D gene: NA
clone size: once
V gene: TRBV6-5
J gene: TRBJ1-1

CDR3 protein: CASSIGRGSTYEQYF
CDR3 DNA: TGTGCCAGCAGTATCGGTCGGGGGAGCACCTACGAGCAGTACTTC
D gene: NA
clone size: NA
V gene: TRBV2
J gene: TRBJ2-7

CDR3 protein: CASSYSYEQYF
CDR3 DNA: TGTGCCAGCAGCTATTCCTACGAGCAGTACTTC
D gene: NA
clone size: NA
V gene: TRBV11-2
J gene: TRBJ2-7

CDR3 protein: CASSQTSGNSYEQYF
CDR3 DNA: TGTGCCAGCAGCCAAACCAGCGGGAACTCCTACGAGCAGTACTTC
D gene: TRBD2
clone size: NA
V gene: TRBV14
J gene: TRBJ2-7

CDR3 protein: CAWSEGTNTEAFF
CDR3 DNA: TGTGCCTGGAGTGAAGGGACGAACACTGAAGCTTTCTTT
D gene: NA
clone size: NA
V gene: TRBV30
J gene: TRBJ1-1

CDR3 protein: CSVDKSGELFF
CDR3 DNA: TGCAGCGTTGACAAGTCCGGGGAGCTGTTTTTT
D gene: NA
clone size: once
V gene: TRBV29-1
J gene: TRBJ2-2

CDR3 protein: CASSLAGSSYGYTF
CDR3 DNA: TGTGCCAGCAGCTTAGCGGGTAGCTCCTATGGCTACACCTTC
D gene: NA
clone size: few
V gene: TRBV13
J gene: TRBJ1-2

CDR3 protein: CASSQDTAGLAHEQFF
CDR3 DNA: TGCGCCAGCAGCCAAGATACGGCGGGCTTGGCCCATGAGCAGTTCTTC
D gene: NA
clone size: NA
V gene: TRBV4-3
J gene: TRBJ2-1

CDR3 protein: CASSLGGSYGYTF
CDR3 DNA: TGTGCCAGCAGTCTAGGGGGCTCCTATGGCTACACCTTC
D gene: TRBD1
clone size: few
V gene: TRBV5-5
J gene: TRBJ1-2

CDR3 protein: CASSIGTSGGNEQFF
CDR3 DNA: TGTGCCAGTAGTATAGGGACGAGCGGGGGGAATGAGCAGTTCTTC
D gene: TRBD2
clone size: NA
V gene: TRBV19
J gene: TRBJ2-1

CDR3 protein: CASRGGKETQYF
CDR3 DNA: TGCGCCAGCAGAGGGGGGAAAGAGACCCAGTACTTC
D gene: NA
clone size: NA
V gene: TRBV10-2
J gene: TRBJ2-5

CDR3 protein: CATSSLAYNEQFF
CDR3 DNA: TGTGCCACCAGCTCCCTAGCTTACAATGAGCAGTTCTTC
D gene: NA
clone size: NA
V gene: TRBV15
J gene: TRBJ2-1

CDR3 protein: CASSAWTGDEQYF
CDR3 DNA: TGTGCCAGCAGCGCCTGGACAGGGGACGAGCAGTACTTC
D gene: TRBD1
clone size: NA
V gene: TRBV9
J gene: TRBJ2-7

CDR3 protein: CASSLTGDSEQYF
CDR3 DNA: TGCGCCAGCAGCTTGACAGGGGACAGCGAGCAGTACTTC
D gene: TRBD1
clone size: NA
V gene: TRBV5-1
J gene: TRBJ2-7

CDR3 protein: CASRPHPEGVTEAFF
CDR3 DNA: TGTGCCAGCAGACCTCACCCGGAAGGGGTTACTGAAGCTTTCTTT
D gene: NA
clone size: NA
V gene: TRBV6-5
J gene: TRBJ1-1

CDR3 protein: CASSSGTPLHF
CDR3 DNA: TGTGCCAGCAGTTCCGGGACACCCCTCCACTTT
D gene: NA
clone size: few
V gene: TRBV7-2
J gene: TRBJ1-6

CDR3 protein: CASSAASSPVDEQYF
CDR3 DNA: TGTGCCAGCAGCGCCGCTAGCAGCCCCGTGGACGAGCAGTACTTC
D gene: NA
clone size: NA
V gene: TRBV9
J gene: TRBJ2-7

CDR3 protein: CASSQDRDRGYGYTF
CDR3 DNA: TGCGCCAGCAGCCAAGATCGAGACAGGGGCTATGGCTACACCTTC
D gene: TRBD1
clone size: NA
V gene: TRBV4-3
J gene: TRBJ1-2

CDR3 protein: CAWSSGDETQYF
CDR3 DNA: TGTGCCTGGAGTTCCGGGGATGAGACCCAGTACTTC
D gene: NA
clone size: NA
V gene: TRBV30
J gene: TRBJ2-5